The rows below give T cell receptor beta chains drawn from one sample of a study of shared clonotypes between healthy human individuals. Profiled with immunoSEQ multiplex PCR; TCRdb holds only in-frame clones, not every one. The repertoire holds about 1.9 million clones, with about 93% as singletons. Sequencing input: naive CD8+ T cells from PBMCs. The source is a young man in good health. Some clones in this sample may be carry-over from other donors' samples. Each CDR3 is given with its conserved first and last residue. Fields, in order: V gene, D gene, J gene, clone size, CDR3 DNA, CDR3 protein. A D gene is named only where the DNA matches it firmly. Expanded clones get a size class; other rows say once, few or many, or leave the size out.

>TRBV7-9|TRBD1|TRBJ2-7|-
TGTGCCAGCAGCGGAGGGACAGGGGTGATCTACGAGCAGTACTTC
CASSGGTGVIYEQYF
>TRBV28|TRBD2|TRBJ2-3|-
TGTGCCAGCAGTTTACCCCCCGAGACTAGCGGGAGCCCAGATACGCAGTATTTT
CASSLPPETSGSPDTQYF
>TRBV6-1|-|TRBJ1-1|-
TGTGCCAGCAGCGAGGGGTTGAACACTGAAGCTTTCTTT
CASSEGLNTEAFF
>TRBV6-6|TRBD1|TRBJ1-5|once
TGTGCCAGCAGTTACCCGACAGGGGGAGAGCAGCCCCAGCATTTT
CASSYPTGGEQPQHF
>TRBV15|TRBD2|TRBJ2-1|-
TGTGCCACCAGCAGAGATTACAGCGGGAGCACTAACAATGAGCAGTTCTTC
CATSRDYSGSTNNEQFF
>TRBV30|-|TRBJ2-5|once
TGTGCCTGGATGCGGGAGACCCAGTACTTC
CAWMRETQYF
>TRBV6-1|-|TRBJ2-1|-
TGTGCCAGCAGTGAAAGGGTGACAGTCTCCTACAATGAGCAGTTCTTC
CASSERVTVSYNEQFF
>TRBV11-1|-|TRBJ1-1|-
TGTGCCAGCAGCGCCGGTCGGGGTCACACTGAAGCTTTCTTT
CASSAGRGHTEAFF
>TRBV11-2|-|TRBJ2-5|-
TGTGCCAGCAATCCCAAACCTCATCCGGTACAAGAGACCCAGTACTTC
CASNPKPHPVQETQYF
>TRBV2|-|TRBJ1-1|-
TGTGCCAGCAGCCCCCCTCATCGGAACACTGAAGCTTTCTTT
CASSPPHRNTEAFF
>TRBV6-4|TRBD2|TRBJ2-3|-
TGTGCCAGCAGTGACTCTAGCGGGAATACGCAGTATTTT
CASSDSSGNTQYF
>TRBV10-2|TRBD1|TRBJ1-1|-
TGCGCCAGCACCCCAGGACAGGGACTGGCTTTCTTT
CASTPGQGLAFF
>TRBV11-2|-|TRBJ2-5|-
TGTGCCAGCAGCCCCCCCTATTCGGGCGGAGAAGAGACCCAGTACTTC
CASSPPYSGGEETQYF
>TRBV4-3|-|TRBJ1-2|-
TGCGCCAGCAGCCCGAGGCGGGGTGGTGGCTATGGCTACACCTTC
CASSPRRGGGYGYTF
>TRBV27|-|TRBJ2-3|-
TGTGCCAGCAGTATAGCCGCAGATACGCAGTATTTT
CASSIAADTQYF
>TRBV2|TRBD1|TRBJ1-1|-
TGTGCCAGCAGGGAGACGACAGGGATGGGAACTGAAGCTTTCTTT
CASRETTGMGTEAFF
>TRBV27|-|TRBJ2-7|-
TGTGCCGTTGCCCCGCAGAGCTCCTACGAGCAGTACTTC
CAVAPQSSYEQYF
>TRBV28|-|TRBJ1-4|-
TGTGCCAGCAGTTTTCTGTTGGGAACTAATGAAAAACTGTTTTTT
CASSFLLGTNEKLFF
>TRBV19|-|TRBJ2-7|-
TGTGCCAGTAGGGGAAAGGCCCTTAGCTCCTACGAGCAGTACTTC
CASRGKALSSYEQYF
>TRBV5-4|-|TRBJ1-1|-
TGTGCCAGCAGCTTGTATAGGAGTGGCACTGAAGCTTTCTTT
CASSLYRSGTEAFF
>TRBV7-2|TRBD1|TRBJ2-7|-
TGTGCCAGCAGCCCCTCCGGGACAGTCTACGAGCAGTACTTC
CASSPSGTVYEQYF
>TRBV28|TRBD1|TRBJ2-5|-
TGTGCCAGCAGTTATAACAGGGGGCGCGGGGAAGAGACCCAGTACTTC
CASSYNRGRGEETQYF
>TRBV29-1|-|TRBJ2-1|-
TGCAGCGTTGAGGGACTGGTCTTTCCCTCCTCCTACAATGAGCAGTTCTTC
CSVEGLVFPSSYNEQFF
>TRBV21-1|-|TRBJ2-2|-
TGTGCCAGCAGCAAAAAATTGGGCGAGCGGGAGTACACCGGGGAGCTGTTTTTT
CASSKKLGEREYTGELFF
>TRBV11-2|-|TRBJ2-5|-
TGTGCCAGCAGCTTCGGATCATGGGACGGGACCCAGTACTTC
CASSFGSWDGTQYF
>TRBV27|-|TRBJ2-1|-
TGTGCCAGCACCCCCCGGGGGCTGAGTGAGCAGTTCTTC
CASTPRGLSEQFF
>TRBV18|TRBD2|TRBJ2-1|-
TGTGCCAGCGACGACCTAGCGGGAGGTCCGTACAATGAGCAGTTCTTC
CASDDLAGGPYNEQFF